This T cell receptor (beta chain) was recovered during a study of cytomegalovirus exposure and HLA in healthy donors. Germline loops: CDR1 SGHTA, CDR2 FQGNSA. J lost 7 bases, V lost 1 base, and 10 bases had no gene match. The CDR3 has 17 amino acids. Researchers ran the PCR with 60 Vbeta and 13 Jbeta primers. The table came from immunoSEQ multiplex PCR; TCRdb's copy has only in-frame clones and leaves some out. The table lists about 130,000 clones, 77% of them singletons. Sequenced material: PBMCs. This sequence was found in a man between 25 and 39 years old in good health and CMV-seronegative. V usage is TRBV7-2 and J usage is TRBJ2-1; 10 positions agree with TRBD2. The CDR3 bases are TGTGCCAGCAGCTTAGTAAGTAGCGGGAGGCGTGAGAATGAGCAGTTCTTC. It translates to CASSLVSSGRRENEQFF.